This is a list of T cell receptor beta chains from one sample in a study of T cells in Graves' hyperthyroidism and ophthalmopathy. TCRdb redid the calling of the multiplex PCR reads with MiXCR, one entry per CDR3 protein. The table shows 300,000 to 350,000 distinct CDR3 sequences, with roughly 15% occurring only once. The sample comprised blood. The receptors originated from a man aged 30 to 45 with Graves' hyperthyroidism. CDR3s include the opening cysteine and the closing phenylalanine or tryptophan. The D gene is left open where the match is weak. Rows may omit the clone size; those that give it use once, few, many or a size class.

V gene	J gene	D gene	clone size	CDR3 protein	CDR3 DNA
TRBV2	TRBJ2-7	.	many	CASSMDRNTYEQYF	TGTGCCAGCTCGATGGACAGAAATACCTACGAGCAGTACTTC
TRBV12-3/TRBV12-4	TRBJ2-7	.	many	CASSLPGDSYEQYF	TGTGCCAGCAGTTTACCGGGTGACTCCTACGAGCAGTACTTC
TRBV7-2	TRBJ2-7	.	.	CASSPLFYEQYF	TGTGCCAGCAGCCCCCTCTTCTACGAGCAGTACTTC
TRBV6-2/TRBV6-3	TRBJ2-1	TRBD2	.	CASIRLAGGLNEQFF	TGTGCCAGCATCCGACTAGCGGGAGGCCTCAATGAGCAGTTCTTC
TRBV20-1	TRBJ1-2	.	many	CSARGGPYGYTF	TGCAGTGCTAGAGGAGGCCCCTATGGCTACACCTTC
TRBV12-3/TRBV12-4	TRBJ2-7	TRBD2	many	CASSQSGTTEGQYF	TGTGCCAGCAGCCAATCCGGGACTACAGAGGGGCAGTACTTC
TRBV7-9	TRBJ2-2	.	.	CALPQSRAAANTGELFF	TGTGCCTTACCGCAGAGCAGGGCGGCCGCGAACACCGGGGAGCTGTTTTTT
TRBV19	TRBJ1-5	.	.	CASSFTRGQPQHF	TGTGCCAGTAGTTTCACAAGGGGGCAGCCCCAGCATTTT
TRBV12-5	TRBJ2-1	.	many	CASGPPDEQFF	TGTGCTAGTGGCCCCCCGGATGAGCAGTTCTTC
TRBV7-2	TRBJ1-6	.	few	CASSLDRGNWSPLHF	TGTGCCAGCAGCTTAGACCGGGGGAACTGGTCACCCCTCCACTTT
TRBV20-1	TRBJ1-6	.	.	CSARDQGSNSPLHF	TGCAGTGCTAGAGATCAGGGCTCCAATTCACCCCTCCACTTT
TRBV30	TRBJ2-5	TRBD1	many	CALDRGVISSETQYF	TGTGCCTTGGACAGGGGTGTTATTTCGTCGGAGACCCAGTACTTC
TRBV30	TRBJ1-2	TRBD1	few	CAWSDGQGYYYGYTF	TGTGCCTGGAGTGACGGACAGGGATACTACTATGGCTACACCTTC
TRBV28	TRBJ2-7	.	many	CASSLTGSEQYF	TGTGCCAGCAGTTTGACTGGCTCCGAGCAGTACTTC
TRBV7-3	TRBJ2-7	.	many	CASSSDRWGEQYF	TGTGCCAGCAGCTCCGACAGGTGGGGCGAGCAGTACTTC
TRBV6-1	TRBJ1-3	.	.	CASSDSISGNTIYF	TGTGCCAGCAGCGACAGCATCTCTGGAAACACCATATATTTT
TRBV6-2/TRBV6-3	TRBJ1-3	.	.	CASTGTSGVGPGNTIYF	TGTGCCAGCACCGGGACCTCAGGGGTAGGACCCGGAAACACCATATATTTT
TRBV6-1	TRBJ2-5	TRBD1	many	CASMGQGIVETQYF	TGTGCCAGCATGGGACAGGGGATAGTGGAGACCCAGTACTTC